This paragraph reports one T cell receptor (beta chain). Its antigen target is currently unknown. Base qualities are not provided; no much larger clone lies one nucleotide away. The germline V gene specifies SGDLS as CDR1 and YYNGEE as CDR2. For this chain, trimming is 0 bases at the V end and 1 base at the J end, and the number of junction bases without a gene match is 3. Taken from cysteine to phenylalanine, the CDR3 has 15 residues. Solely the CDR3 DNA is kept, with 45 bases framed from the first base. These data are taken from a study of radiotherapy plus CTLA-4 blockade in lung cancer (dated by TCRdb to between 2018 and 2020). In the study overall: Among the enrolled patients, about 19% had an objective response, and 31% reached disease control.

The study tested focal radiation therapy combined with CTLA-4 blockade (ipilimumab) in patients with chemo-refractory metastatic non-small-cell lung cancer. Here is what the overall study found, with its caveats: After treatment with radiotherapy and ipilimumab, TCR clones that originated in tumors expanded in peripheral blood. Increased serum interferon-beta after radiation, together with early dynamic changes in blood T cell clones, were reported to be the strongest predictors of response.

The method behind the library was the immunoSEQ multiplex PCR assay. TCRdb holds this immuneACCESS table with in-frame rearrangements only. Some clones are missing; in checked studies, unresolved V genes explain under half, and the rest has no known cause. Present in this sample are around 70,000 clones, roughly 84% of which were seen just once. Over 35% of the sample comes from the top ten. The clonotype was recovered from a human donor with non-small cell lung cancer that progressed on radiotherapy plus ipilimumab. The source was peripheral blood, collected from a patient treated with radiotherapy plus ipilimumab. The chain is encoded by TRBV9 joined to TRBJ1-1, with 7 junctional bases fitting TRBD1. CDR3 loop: CASSVGTGPNTEAFF. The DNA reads TGTGCCAGCAGCGTAGGGACAGGACCGAACACTGAAGCTTTCTTT. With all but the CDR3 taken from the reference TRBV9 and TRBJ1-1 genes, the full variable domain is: DSGVTQTPKHLITATGQRVTLRCSPRSGDLSVYWYQQSLDQGLQFLIQYYNGEERAKGNILERFSAQQFPDLHSELNLSSLELGDSALYFCASSVGTGPNTEAFFGQGTRLTVV.